This is a list of T cell receptor beta chains from one sample in a study of somatic mutations in cytotoxic T cells in rheumatoid arthritis. Profiled with immunoSEQ multiplex PCR; TCRdb holds only in-frame clones, not every one. The top ten hold approximately 17% of the sample, which has roughly 16,000 clones, around 80% seen once. Input material: CD8+ T cells sorted from blood. These receptors all come from a woman between 45 and 60 years old with rheumatoid arthritis. Both conserved end residues are part of each CDR3. Part of the rows lack a size; the others show once, few, many or a class for expanded clones.

clone size: -
J gene: TRBJ2-3
V gene: TRBV19
CDR3 protein: CASSDLGVGTDTQYF

clone size: -
J gene: TRBJ2-7
V gene: TRBV7-6
CDR3 protein: CASSLGAESYEQYF

clone size: -
J gene: TRBJ2-7
V gene: TRBV4-2
CDR3 protein: CASSQVGTSGSGKNEQYF

clone size: -
J gene: TRBJ1-1
V gene: TRBV29-1
CDR3 protein: CSVEGHVTGGLEAFF

clone size: few
J gene: TRBJ1-6
V gene: TRBV15
CDR3 protein: CATRTGTSSPLHF

clone size: once
J gene: TRBJ1-1
V gene: TRBV19
CDR3 protein: CASTDRQDMNTEAFF

clone size: -
J gene: TRBJ2-7
V gene: TRBV4-3
CDR3 protein: CASSQDTTEGEQYF

clone size: -
J gene: TRBJ1-4
V gene: TRBV5-6
CDR3 protein: CASSLLKMGGEKLFF

clone size: -
J gene: TRBJ2-3
V gene: TRBV21-1
CDR3 protein: CASSIRTGYDTQYF

clone size: -
J gene: TRBJ2-1
V gene: TRBV25-1
CDR3 protein: CASSEAGLAAYNEQFF

clone size: -
J gene: TRBJ2-3
V gene: TRBV9
CDR3 protein: CASSVVGSGLTDTQYF

clone size: -
J gene: TRBJ2-1
V gene: TRBV9
CDR3 protein: CASSPGQNNEQFF

clone size: -
J gene: TRBJ2-2
V gene: TRBV4-1
CDR3 protein: CASSQGGTSGPTTGELFF

clone size: -
J gene: TRBJ2-7
V gene: TRBV6-5
CDR3 protein: CASSPISGALYEQYF

clone size: -
J gene: TRBJ2-1
V gene: TRBV7-6
CDR3 protein: CASSLLGGGYNEQFF

clone size: -
J gene: TRBJ2-3
V gene: TRBV7-9
CDR3 protein: CASSLGGPPQDTQYF

clone size: -
J gene: TRBJ2-7
V gene: TRBV7-7
CDR3 protein: CASSLGGGDSYEQYF

clone size: -
J gene: TRBJ1-1
V gene: TRBV5-5
CDR3 protein: CASSLDVSTEAFF

clone size: -
J gene: TRBJ2-3
V gene: TRBV4-1
CDR3 protein: CASSQAGGVYTDTQYF

clone size: -
J gene: TRBJ1-4
V gene: TRBV7-9
CDR3 protein: CASSLVGQGASNEKLFF

clone size: once
J gene: TRBJ2-2
V gene: TRBV11-3
CDR3 protein: CASSLGTNGELFF

clone size: few
J gene: TRBJ2-1
V gene: TRBV19
CDR3 protein: CASWSGRVNEQFF

clone size: -
J gene: TRBJ1-5
V gene: TRBV4-1
CDR3 protein: CASSQEGGRGINQPQHF

clone size: -
J gene: TRBJ2-7
V gene: TRBV2
CDR3 protein: CASTTGYYEQYF

clone size: -
J gene: TRBJ1-2
V gene: TRBV19
CDR3 protein: CAVGLGAHYGYTF

clone size: -
J gene: TRBJ1-2
V gene: TRBV5-8
CDR3 protein: CASSRQGAVGNYGYTF